A selection of T cell receptor beta chains follows, all from one sample in a study of shared clonotypes between healthy human individuals. Sequenced by immunoSEQ multiplex PCR; TCRdb stores in-frame clones only, minus some. The data contain roughly 1,100,000 clones, 65% to 80% of them seen just once; the ten biggest clones take up less than 1.5%. The sample consisted of memory CD4+ T cells sorted from blood. Receptors were obtained from a man between 18 and 29 years old in good health. Both conserved end residues are part of each CDR3.

v_gene: TRBV2
CDR3aa: CASSGNGNNSPLHF

v_gene: TRBV7-6
CDR3aa: CASSFRAGTPSTFTDTQYF

v_gene: TRBV18
CDR3aa: CASSQSGAIAKNIQYF

v_gene: TRBV18
CDR3aa: CASSPLEDEQYF

v_gene: TRBV2
CDR3aa: CASNRGPGNTIYF

v_gene: TRBV6-5
CDR3aa: CASWIPGMNTEAFF

v_gene: TRBV5-4
CDR3aa: CASSFHSSLGTEAFF

v_gene: TRBV18
CDR3aa: CASSPGRGQETQYF

v_gene: TRBV4-2
CDR3aa: CASSLRLAEYNEQFF

v_gene: TRBV7-2
CDR3aa: CASSPPGTGELFF

v_gene: TRBV19
CDR3aa: CASSLAGPWNEQYF

v_gene: TRBV10-3
CDR3aa: CAISEESSGSDEQFF

v_gene: TRBV6-6
CDR3aa: CASSKPDRVGNTIYF

v_gene: TRBV10-3
CDR3aa: CAISGLAGGFETGTDTQYF

v_gene: TRBV5-1
CDR3aa: CASGMWEGEKLFF

v_gene: TRBV28
CDR3aa: CASSPGQGAGNEQFF

v_gene: TRBV5-6
CDR3aa: CASSFGSQGNNSPLHF

v_gene: TRBV7-9
CDR3aa: CASSLGNEQFF

v_gene: TRBV11-2
CDR3aa: CASSLAHEQYF

v_gene: TRBV6-6
CDR3aa: CASSSGLAGNYEQYF

v_gene: TRBV5-8
CDR3aa: CASSLAMTTWEGYTF

v_gene: TRBV4-3
CDR3aa: CASSQDTNQPQHF

v_gene: TRBV6-5
CDR3aa: CAISFGSPIETQYF

v_gene: TRBV7-6
CDR3aa: CASSFVPRSGANVLTF

v_gene: TRBV10-3
CDR3aa: CAISESGSPDQPQHF

v_gene: TRBV5-4
CDR3aa: CASSLDSGVQYF

v_gene: TRBV29-1
CDR3aa: CSVGTGGETQYF

v_gene: TRBV5-6
CDR3aa: CASSSRRGEQFF

v_gene: TRBV19
CDR3aa: CASSMVGRYEQYF

v_gene: TRBV28
CDR3aa: CARWGTERYEQYF

v_gene: TRBV7-2
CDR3aa: CASSLRWDRRVAGELFF

v_gene: TRBV11-2
CDR3aa: CASSTRTDTQYF

v_gene: TRBV28
CDR3aa: CASSLKGPDKLFF

v_gene: TRBV11-1
CDR3aa: CASSLEGARYEQYF

v_gene: TRBV19
CDR3aa: CASNWAFNTEAFF

v_gene: TRBV14
CDR3aa: CASSQDMRQALNEQFF

v_gene: TRBV5-1
CDR3aa: CASSLRQGVDYGYTF

v_gene: TRBV13
CDR3aa: CASSLGWASGTTDTQYF

v_gene: TRBV19
CDR3aa: CASSYGNTEAFF

v_gene: TRBV5-1
CDR3aa: CASSLAGDTGELFF

v_gene: TRBV19
CDR3aa: CASSSSQGAPGYTF

v_gene: TRBV5-6
CDR3aa: CASSLDRGYTEAFF

v_gene: TRBV18
CDR3aa: CASSPTGTGPSPLHF

v_gene: TRBV6-5
CDR3aa: CASSYTLGGETQYF

v_gene: TRBV28
CDR3aa: CASRLRQGTEQYF

v_gene: TRBV2
CDR3aa: CASRLGRAGNTIYF

v_gene: TRBV5-6
CDR3aa: CASSFGLAGTSYNEQFF

v_gene: TRBV6-5
CDR3aa: CASSYTGVLDVLTF

v_gene: TRBV9
CDR3aa: CASSGRGPYYGYTF

v_gene: TRBV19
CDR3aa: CASSGGTTSYNEQFF

v_gene: TRBV19
CDR3aa: CASRTGTNQPQHF

v_gene: TRBV14
CDR3aa: CASSPGGVETQYF